A selection of T cell receptor beta chains follows, all from one sample in a study of spatial heterogeneity in lung cancer. TCRdb fed the 5' RACE reads into MiXCR, producing one record per CDR3 protein. Among around 63,000 distinct CDR3 sequences listed, 7.5% to 9% were seen once. This sample comprised PBMCs, obtained at surgery. The receptors originated from a female donor with early-stage non-small cell lung cancer. Each CDR3 is given with its conserved first and last residue. Fields, in order: clone size, V gene, D gene, J gene, CDR3 protein, CDR3 DNA. A D gene is named only where the DNA matches it firmly. Not all rows give a size; the values are once, few, many and, for expanded clones, a class.

abundance: few
v_gene: TRBV7-9
d_gene: TRBD1
j_gene: TRBJ2-5
CDR3aa: CASSLTGGSETQYF
CDR3nt: TGTGCCAGCAGCTTGACAGGGGGCAGCGAGACCCAGTACTTC

abundance: many
v_gene: TRBV11-3
d_gene: -
j_gene: TRBJ1-1
CDR3aa: CASSQDRNTEAFF
CDR3nt: TGTGCCAGCAGCCAGGACCGGAACACTGAAGCTTTCTTT

abundance: -
v_gene: TRBV12-3/TRBV12-4
d_gene: -
j_gene: TRBJ1-4
CDR3aa: CASSFMRDNEKLFF
CDR3nt: TGTGCCAGCAGTTTTATGCGGGATAATGAAAAACTGTTTTTT

abundance: once
v_gene: TRBV6-2/TRBV6-3
d_gene: TRBD1
j_gene: TRBJ2-5
CDR3aa: CASSPDRGGQETQYF
CDR3nt: TGTGCCAGCAGTCCCGACAGGGGTGGGCAAGAGACCCAGTACTTC

abundance: -
v_gene: TRBV12-3/TRBV12-4
d_gene: -
j_gene: TRBJ1-5
CDR3aa: CASTPSGLNQPQHF
CDR3nt: TGTGCCAGCACCCCTTCTGGCCTCAATCAGCCCCAGCATTTT

abundance: -
v_gene: TRBV7-3
d_gene: -
j_gene: TRBJ2-1
CDR3aa: CASSYDRSDNEQFF
CDR3nt: TGTGCCAGCAGCTATGACAGATCAGACAATGAGCAGTTCTTC

abundance: -
v_gene: TRBV29-1
d_gene: -
j_gene: TRBJ2-3
CDR3aa: CSAEQGTDTQYF
CDR3nt: TGCAGCGCTGAGCAGGGTACAGATACGCAGTATTTT

abundance: -
v_gene: TRBV29-1
d_gene: -
j_gene: TRBJ2-1
CDR3aa: CSSTPQQGNEQFF
CDR3nt: TGCAGCTCAACACCGCAACAGGGAAATGAGCAGTTCTTC

abundance: -
v_gene: TRBV24-1
d_gene: -
j_gene: TRBJ2-7
CDR3aa: CATSEASSYEQYF
CDR3nt: TGTGCCACCAGTGAGGCCAGCTCCTACGAGCAGTACTTC

abundance: many
v_gene: TRBV6-5
d_gene: -
j_gene: TRBJ2-5
CDR3aa: CASRPPGAPETQYF
CDR3nt: TGTGCCAGCAGACCCCCGGGAGCTCCAGAGACCCAGTACTTC

abundance: -
v_gene: TRBV24-1
d_gene: TRBD2
j_gene: TRBJ2-3
CDR3aa: CATSDFTSGRTDTQYF
CDR3nt: TGTGCCACCAGTGATTTTACTAGCGGGAGGACAGATACGCAGTATTTT

abundance: few
v_gene: TRBV20-1
d_gene: -
j_gene: TRBJ1-3
CDR3aa: CSAPGPISGNTIYF
CDR3nt: TGCAGTGCTCCGGGACCTATCTCTGGAAACACCATATATTTT